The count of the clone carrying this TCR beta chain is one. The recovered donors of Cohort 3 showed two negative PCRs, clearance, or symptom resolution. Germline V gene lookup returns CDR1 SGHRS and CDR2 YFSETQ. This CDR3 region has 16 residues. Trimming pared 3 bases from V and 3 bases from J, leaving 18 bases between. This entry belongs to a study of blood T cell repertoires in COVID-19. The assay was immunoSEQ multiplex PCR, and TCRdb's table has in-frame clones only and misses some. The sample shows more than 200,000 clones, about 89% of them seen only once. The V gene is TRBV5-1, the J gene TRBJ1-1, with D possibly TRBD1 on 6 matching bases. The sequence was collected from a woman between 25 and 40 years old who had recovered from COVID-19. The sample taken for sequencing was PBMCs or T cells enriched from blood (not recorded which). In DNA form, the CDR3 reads TGCGCCAGCAGCTATTCCTTCCCGGGGGGCCACACTGAAGCTTTCTTT. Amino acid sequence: CASSYSFPGGHTEAFF.